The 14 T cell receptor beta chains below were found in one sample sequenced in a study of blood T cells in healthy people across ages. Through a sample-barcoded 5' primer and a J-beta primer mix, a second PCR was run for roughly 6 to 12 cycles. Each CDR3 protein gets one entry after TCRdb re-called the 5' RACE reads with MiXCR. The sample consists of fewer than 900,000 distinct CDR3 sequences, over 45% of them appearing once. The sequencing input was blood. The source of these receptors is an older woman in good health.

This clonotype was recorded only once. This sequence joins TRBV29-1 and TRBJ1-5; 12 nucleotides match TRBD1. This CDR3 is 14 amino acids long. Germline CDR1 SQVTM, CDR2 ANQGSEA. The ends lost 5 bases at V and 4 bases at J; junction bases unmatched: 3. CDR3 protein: CSVQGQGANQPQHF. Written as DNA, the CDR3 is TGCAGCGTTCAGGGACAGGGGGCAAATCAGCCCCAGCATTTT. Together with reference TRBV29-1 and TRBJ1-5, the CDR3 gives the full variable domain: SAVISQKPSRDICQRGTSLTIQCQVDSQVTMMFWYRQQPGQSLTLIATANQGSEATYESGFVIDKFPISRPNLTFSTLTVSNMSPEDSSIYLCSVQGQGANQPQHFGDGTRLSIL.

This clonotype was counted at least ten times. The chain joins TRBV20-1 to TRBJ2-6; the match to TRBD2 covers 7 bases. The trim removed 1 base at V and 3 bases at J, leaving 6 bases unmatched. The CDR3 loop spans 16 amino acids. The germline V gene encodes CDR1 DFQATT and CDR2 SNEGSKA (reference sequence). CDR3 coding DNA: TGCAGTGCTAGAGTCACTCTAGCGGTTGGGGCCAACGTCCTGACTTTC. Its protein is CSARVTLAVGANVLTF.

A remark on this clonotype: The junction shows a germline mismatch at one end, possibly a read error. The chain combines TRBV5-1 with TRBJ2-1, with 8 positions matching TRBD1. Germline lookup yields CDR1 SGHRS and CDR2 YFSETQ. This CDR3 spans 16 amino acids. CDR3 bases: TGCGCCAGCGGCTTGGGAACAGGGGGATTTTACAATGAGCAGTTCTTC. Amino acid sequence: CASGLGTGGFYNEQFF.

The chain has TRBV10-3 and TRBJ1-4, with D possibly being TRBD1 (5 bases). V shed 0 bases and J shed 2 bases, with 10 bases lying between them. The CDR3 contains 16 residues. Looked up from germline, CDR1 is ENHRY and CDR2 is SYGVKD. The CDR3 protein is CAISESGGSTNEKLFF. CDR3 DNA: TGTGCCATCAGTGAGTCGGGGGGTTCGACTAATGAAAAACTGTTTTTT.

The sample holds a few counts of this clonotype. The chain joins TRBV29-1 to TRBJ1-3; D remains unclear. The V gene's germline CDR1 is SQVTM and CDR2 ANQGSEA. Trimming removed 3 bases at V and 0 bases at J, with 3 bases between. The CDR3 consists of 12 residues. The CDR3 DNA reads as TGCAGCGTTGAGGGCTCTGGAAACACCATATATTTT. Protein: CSVEGSGNTIYF. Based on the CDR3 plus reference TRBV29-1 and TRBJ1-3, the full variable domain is SAVISQKPSRDICQRGTSLTIQCQVDSQVTMMFWYRQQPGQSLTLIATANQGSEATYESGFVIDKFPISRPNLTFSTLTVSNMSPEDSSIYLCSVEGSGNTIYFGEGSWLTVV.

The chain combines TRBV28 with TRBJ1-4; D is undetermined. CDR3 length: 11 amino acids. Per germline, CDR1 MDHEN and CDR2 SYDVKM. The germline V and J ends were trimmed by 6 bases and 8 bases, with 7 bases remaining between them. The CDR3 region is CASRRREKLFF. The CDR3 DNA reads TGTGCCAGCAGGCGCAGGGAAAAACTGTTTTTT.

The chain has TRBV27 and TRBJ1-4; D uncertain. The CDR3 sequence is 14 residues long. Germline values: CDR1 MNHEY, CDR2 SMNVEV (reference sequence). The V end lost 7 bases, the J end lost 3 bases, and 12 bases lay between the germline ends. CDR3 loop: CASTLTFSNEKLFF. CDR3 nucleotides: TGTGCCAGCACCCTAACGTTCTCTAATGAAAAACTGTTTTTT.

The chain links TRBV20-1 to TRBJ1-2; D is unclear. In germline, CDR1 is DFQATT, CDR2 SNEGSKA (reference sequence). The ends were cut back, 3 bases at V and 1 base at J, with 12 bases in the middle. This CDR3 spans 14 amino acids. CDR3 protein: CSASTGVRNYGYTF. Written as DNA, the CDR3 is TGCAGTGCTAGTACCGGAGTCCGTAACTATGGCTACACCTTC.

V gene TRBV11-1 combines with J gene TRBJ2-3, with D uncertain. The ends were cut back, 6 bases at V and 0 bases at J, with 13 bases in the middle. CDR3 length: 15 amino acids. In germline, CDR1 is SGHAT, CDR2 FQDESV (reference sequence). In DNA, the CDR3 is TGTGCCAGCAGAATGGCGGCCCTTAGCACAGATACGCAGTATTTT. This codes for CASRMAALSTDTQYF.

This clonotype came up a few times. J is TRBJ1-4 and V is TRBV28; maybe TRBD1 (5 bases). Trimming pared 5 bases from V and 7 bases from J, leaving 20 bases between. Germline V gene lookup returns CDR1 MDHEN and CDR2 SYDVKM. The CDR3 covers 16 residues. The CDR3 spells CASSPPLGVIGEKLFF. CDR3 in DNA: TGTGCCAGCAGTCCCCCCCTAGGGGTAATAGGTGAAAAACTGTTTTTT.

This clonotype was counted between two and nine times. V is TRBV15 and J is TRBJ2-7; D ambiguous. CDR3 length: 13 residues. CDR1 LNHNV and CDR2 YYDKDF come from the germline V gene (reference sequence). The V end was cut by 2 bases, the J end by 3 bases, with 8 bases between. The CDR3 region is CATSRSESYEQYF. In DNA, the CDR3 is TGTGCCACCAGCAGATCCGAGAGCTACGAGCAGTACTTC.

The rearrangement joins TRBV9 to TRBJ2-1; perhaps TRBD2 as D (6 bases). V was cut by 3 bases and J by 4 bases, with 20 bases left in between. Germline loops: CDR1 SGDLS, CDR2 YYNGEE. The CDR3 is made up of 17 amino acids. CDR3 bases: TGTGCCAGCAGCGCGATCGGGGCGGCGGGATCTTACAATGAGCAGTTCTTC. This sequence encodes CASSAIGAAGSYNEQFF.

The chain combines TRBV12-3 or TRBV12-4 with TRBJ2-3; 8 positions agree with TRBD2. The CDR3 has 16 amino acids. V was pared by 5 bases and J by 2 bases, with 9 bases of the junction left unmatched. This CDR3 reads CASSQPSSGYTDTQYF. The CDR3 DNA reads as TGTGCCAGCAGTCAACCCTCTAGCGGGTACACAGATACGCAGTATTTT.

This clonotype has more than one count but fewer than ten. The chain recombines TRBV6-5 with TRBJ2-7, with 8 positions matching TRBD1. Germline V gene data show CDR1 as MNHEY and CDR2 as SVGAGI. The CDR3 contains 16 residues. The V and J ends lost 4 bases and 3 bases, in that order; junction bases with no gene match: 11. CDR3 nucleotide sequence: TGTGCCAGCAGTTCTTATAAGGGACAGGCCTACTACGAGCAGTACTTC. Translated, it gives CASSSYKGQAYYEQYF.